The entry below describes one TCR beta chain. Antigen unknown. Produced via immunoSEQ multiplex PCR; TCRdb's table is partial and in-frame only. The table lists some 130,000 clones, approximately 86% of them singletons, with 2% to 3% in the top ten. The data stem from a study of T cell responses to AZD1222 COVID-19 vaccine. Germline assignment: CDR1 SGHRS and CDR2 YFSETQ. Trimming left V 4 bases short and J 6 bases short, with 14 bases between. The CDR3 runs 13 residues. The study, taken as a whole, reports: Unmutated regions of variants are reportedly targeted by nearly half of spike-specific TCRs.

This material consisted of peripheral blood, taken 28 days after the second AZD1222 dose. This chain joins TRBV5-1 and TRBJ2-7; tentative D call: TRBD1 (6 bases). The TCR comes from an adult who received the AZD1222 COVID-19 vaccine. The CDR3, as DNA: TGCGCCAGCAGCCGGGACAAGGTGGGCGAGCAGTACTTC. It encodes CASSRDKVGEQYF.